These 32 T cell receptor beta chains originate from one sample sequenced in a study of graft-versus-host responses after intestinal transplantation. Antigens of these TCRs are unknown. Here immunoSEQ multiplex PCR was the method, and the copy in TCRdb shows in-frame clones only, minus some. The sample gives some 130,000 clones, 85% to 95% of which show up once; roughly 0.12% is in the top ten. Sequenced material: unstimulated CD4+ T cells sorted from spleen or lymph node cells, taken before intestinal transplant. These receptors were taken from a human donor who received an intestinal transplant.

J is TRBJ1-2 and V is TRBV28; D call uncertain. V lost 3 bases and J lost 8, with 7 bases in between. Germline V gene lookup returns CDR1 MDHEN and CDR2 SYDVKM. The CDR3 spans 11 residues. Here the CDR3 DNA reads TGTGCCAGCAGTTTCACGGGGGGCTACACCTTC. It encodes CASSFTGGYTF.

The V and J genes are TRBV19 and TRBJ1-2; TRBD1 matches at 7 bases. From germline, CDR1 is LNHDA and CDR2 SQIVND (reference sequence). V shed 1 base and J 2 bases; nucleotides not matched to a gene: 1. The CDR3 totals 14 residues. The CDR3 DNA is TGTGCCAGTAGTATAGTACAGGGGAACTATGGCTACACCTTC. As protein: CASSIVQGNYGYTF. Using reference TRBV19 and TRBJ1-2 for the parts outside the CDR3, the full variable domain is DGGITQSPKYLFRKEGQNVTLSCEQNLNHDAMYWYRQDPGQGLRLIYYSQIVNDFQKGDIAEGYSVSREKKESFPLTVTSAQKNPTAFYLCASSIVQGNYGYTFGSGTRLTVV.

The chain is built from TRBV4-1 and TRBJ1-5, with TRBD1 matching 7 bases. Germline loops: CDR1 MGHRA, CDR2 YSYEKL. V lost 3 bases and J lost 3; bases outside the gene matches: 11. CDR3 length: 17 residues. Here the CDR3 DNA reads TGCGCCAGCAGCCAGTTAATCCGGACAGGATTCAATCAGCCCCAGCATTTT. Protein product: CASSQLIRTGFNQPQHF.

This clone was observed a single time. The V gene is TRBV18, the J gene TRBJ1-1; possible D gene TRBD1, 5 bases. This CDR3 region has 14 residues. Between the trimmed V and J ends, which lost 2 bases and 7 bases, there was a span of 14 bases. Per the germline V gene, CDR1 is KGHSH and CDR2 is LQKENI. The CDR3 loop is CASSPNSGGDEAFF. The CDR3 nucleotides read TGTGCCAGCTCACCAAATTCTGGGGGGGATGAAGCTTTCTTT.

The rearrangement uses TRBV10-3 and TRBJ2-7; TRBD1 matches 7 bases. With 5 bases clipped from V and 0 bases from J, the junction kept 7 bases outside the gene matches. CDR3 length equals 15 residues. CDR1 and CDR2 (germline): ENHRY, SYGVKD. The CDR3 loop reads CAISNRDRLSYEQYF. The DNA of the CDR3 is TGTGCCATCAGTAACCGGGACAGACTCTCCTACGAGCAGTACTTC.

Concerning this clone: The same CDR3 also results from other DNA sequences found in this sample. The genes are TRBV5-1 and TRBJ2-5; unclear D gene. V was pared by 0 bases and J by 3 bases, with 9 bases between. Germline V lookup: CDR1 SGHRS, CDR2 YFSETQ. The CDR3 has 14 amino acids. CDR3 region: CASSLVSGEETQYF. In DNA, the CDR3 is TGCGCCAGCAGCTTGGTTTCAGGAGAAGAGACCCAGTACTTC.

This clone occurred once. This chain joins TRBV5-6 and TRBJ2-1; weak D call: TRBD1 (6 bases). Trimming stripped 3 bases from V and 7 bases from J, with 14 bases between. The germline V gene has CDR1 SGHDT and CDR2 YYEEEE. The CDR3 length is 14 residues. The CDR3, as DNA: TGTGCCAGCAGCTCCCTCGGGACACCGAATGAGCAGTTCTTC. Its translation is CASSSLGTPNEQFF.

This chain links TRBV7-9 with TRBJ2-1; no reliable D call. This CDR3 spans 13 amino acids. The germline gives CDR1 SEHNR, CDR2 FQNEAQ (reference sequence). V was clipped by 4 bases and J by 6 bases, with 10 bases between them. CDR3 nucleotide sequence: TGTGCCAGCAGCTCTCTAGTTGTCAATGAGCAGTTCTTC. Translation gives CASSSLVVNEQFF.

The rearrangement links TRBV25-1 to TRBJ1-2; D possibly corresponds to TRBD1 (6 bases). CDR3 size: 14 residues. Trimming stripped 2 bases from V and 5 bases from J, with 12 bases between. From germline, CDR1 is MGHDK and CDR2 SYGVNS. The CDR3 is CASSEMWQGYGYTF. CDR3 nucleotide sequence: TGTGCCAGCAGTGAAATGTGGCAGGGGTATGGCTACACCTTC.

CDR3 sequence: CASSLVGTGAGANVLTF. Here the CDR3 DNA reads TGCGCCAGCAGCTTGGTGGGAACAGGGGCTGGGGCCAACGTCCTGACTTTC. The V call is TRBV5-1, the J call TRBJ2-6; 7 nucleotides agree with TRBD1. V was pared by 0 bases and J by 2 bases, with 5 bases of the junction left unmatched. From germline, CDR1 is SGHRS and CDR2 YFSETQ. This CDR3 contains 17 residues.

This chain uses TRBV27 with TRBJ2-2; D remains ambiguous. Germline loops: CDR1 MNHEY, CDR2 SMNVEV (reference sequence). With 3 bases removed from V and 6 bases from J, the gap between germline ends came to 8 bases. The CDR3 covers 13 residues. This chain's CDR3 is CASSFARAGELFF. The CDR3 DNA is TGTGCCAGCAGTTTTGCCCGGGCCGGGGAGCTGTTTTTT.

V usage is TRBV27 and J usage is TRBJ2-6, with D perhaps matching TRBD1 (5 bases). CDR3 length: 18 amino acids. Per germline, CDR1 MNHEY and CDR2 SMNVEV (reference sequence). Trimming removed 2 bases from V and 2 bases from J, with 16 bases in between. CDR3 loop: CASSLRFTGFTGANVLTF. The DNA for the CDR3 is TGTGCCAGCAGTTTAAGATTTACAGGTTTCACTGGGGCCAACGTCCTGACTTTC. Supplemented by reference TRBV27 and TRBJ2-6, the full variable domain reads EAQVTQNPRYLITVTGKKLTVTCSQNMNHEYMSWYRQDPGLGLRQIYYSMNVEVTDKGDVPEGYKVSRKEKRNFPLILESPSPNQTSLYFCASSLRFTGFTGANVLTFGAGSRLTVL.

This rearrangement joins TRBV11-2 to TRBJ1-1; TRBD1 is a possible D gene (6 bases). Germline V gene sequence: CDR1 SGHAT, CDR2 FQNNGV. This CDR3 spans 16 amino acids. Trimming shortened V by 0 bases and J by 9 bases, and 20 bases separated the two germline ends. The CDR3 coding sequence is TGTGCCAGCAGCTTAGATCCTTTTACAGGGAGAACCCAAGCTTTCTTT. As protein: CASSLDPFTGRTQAFF. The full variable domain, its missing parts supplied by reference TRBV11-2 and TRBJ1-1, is EAGVAQSPRYKIIEKRQSVAFWCNPISGHATLYWYQQILGQGPKLLIQFQNNGVVDDSQLPKDRFSAERLKGVDSTLKIQPAKLEDSAVYLCASSLDPFTGRTQAFFGQGTRLTVV.

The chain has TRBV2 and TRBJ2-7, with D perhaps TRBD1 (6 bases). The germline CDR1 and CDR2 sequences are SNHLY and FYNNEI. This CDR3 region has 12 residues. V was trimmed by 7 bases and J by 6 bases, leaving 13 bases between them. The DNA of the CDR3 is TGTGCCAGCAATTTAATGGGGGCCGAGCAGTACTTC. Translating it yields CASNLMGAEQYF.

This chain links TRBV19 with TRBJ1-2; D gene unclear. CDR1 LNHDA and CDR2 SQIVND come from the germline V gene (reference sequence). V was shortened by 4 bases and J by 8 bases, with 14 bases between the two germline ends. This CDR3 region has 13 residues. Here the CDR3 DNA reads TGTGCCAGTAGTACTTGGACGTCGGGGGGCTACACCTTC. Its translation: CASSTWTSGGYTF.

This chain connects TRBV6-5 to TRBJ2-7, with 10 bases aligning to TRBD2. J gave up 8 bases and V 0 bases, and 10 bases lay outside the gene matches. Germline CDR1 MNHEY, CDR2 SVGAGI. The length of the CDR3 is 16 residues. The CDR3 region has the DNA TGTGCCAGCAGTTACTCATCTAGCGGGAGTGTTAGACAGCAGTACTTC. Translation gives CASSYSSSGSVRQQYF.

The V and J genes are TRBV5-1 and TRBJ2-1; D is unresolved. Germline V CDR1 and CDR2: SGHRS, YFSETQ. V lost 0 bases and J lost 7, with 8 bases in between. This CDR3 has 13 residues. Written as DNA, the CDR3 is TGCGCCAGCAGCTTGGGACAAATAAATGAGCAGTTCTTC. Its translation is CASSLGQINEQFF.

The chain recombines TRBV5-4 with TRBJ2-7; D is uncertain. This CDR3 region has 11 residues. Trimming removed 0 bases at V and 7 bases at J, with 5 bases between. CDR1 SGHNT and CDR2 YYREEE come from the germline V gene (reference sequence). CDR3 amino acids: CASSLDSEQYF. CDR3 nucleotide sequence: TGTGCCAGCAGCTTGGACAGTGAGCAGTACTTC.

The CDR3 region is CASRQNTEAFF. CDR3 DNA: TGTGCCAGCAGACAGAACACTGAAGCTTTCTTT. The gene calls are TRBV28 and TRBJ1-1; no firm D call. V was shortened by 6 bases and J by 1 base, with 3 bases between the two germline ends. The germline CDR1 and CDR2 sequences are MDHEN and SYDVKM. The length of the CDR3 is 11 residues.

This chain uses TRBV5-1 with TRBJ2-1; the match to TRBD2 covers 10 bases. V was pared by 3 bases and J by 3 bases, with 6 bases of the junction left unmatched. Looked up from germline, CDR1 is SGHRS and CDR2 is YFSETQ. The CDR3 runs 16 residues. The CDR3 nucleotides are TGCGCCAGCAGCTCCTTAGCGGGAGGAGTCTACAATGAGCAGTTCTTC. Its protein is CASSSLAGGVYNEQFF. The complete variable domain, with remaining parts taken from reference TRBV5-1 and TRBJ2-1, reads KAGVTQTPRYLIKTRGQQVTLSCSPISGHRSVSWYQQTPGQGLQFLFEYFSETQRNKGNFPGRFSGRQFSNSRSEMNVSTLELGDSALYLCASSSLAGGVYNEQFFGPGTRLTVL.

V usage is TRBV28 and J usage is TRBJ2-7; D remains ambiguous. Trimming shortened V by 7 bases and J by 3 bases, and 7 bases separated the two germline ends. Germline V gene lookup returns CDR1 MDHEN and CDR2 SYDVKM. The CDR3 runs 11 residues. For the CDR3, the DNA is TGTGCCAGCACGGTAGGCTACGAGCAGTACTTC. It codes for CASTVGYEQYF.

The CDR3 loop reads CASSKGGVNTEAFF. The CDR3 coding sequence is TGTGCCAGCAGCAAGGGCGGTGTGAACACTGAAGCTTTCTTT. The chain recombines TRBV7-3 with TRBJ1-1; D is unclear. Germline V lookup: CDR1 SGHTA, CDR2 FQGTGA. The CDR3 is 14 amino acids. Deletions cut 5 bases from V and 0 bases from J, with 10 bases between.

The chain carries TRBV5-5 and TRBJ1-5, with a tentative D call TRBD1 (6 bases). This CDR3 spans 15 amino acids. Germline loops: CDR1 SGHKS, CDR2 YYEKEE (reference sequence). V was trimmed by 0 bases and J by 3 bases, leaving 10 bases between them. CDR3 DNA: TGTGCCAGCAGCTTGGGAACAGGGTACAATCAGCCCCAGCATTTT. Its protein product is CASSLGTGYNQPQHF.

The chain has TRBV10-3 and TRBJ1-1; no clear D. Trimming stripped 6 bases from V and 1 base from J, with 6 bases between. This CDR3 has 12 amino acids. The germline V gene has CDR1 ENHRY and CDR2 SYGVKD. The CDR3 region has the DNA TGTGCCATCAGGCAGAAGAACACTGAAGCTTTCTTT. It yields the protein CAIRQKNTEAFF.

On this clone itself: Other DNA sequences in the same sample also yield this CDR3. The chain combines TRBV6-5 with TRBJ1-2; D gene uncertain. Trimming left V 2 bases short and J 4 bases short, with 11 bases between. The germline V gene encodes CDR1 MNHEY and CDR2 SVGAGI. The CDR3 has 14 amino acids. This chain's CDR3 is CASSYKPPLYGYTF. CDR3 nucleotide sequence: TGTGCCAGCAGTTACAAGCCCCCTCTCTATGGCTACACCTTC.

The CDR3 region is CASSYEGSFRGYTF. The CDR3 DNA reads as TGTGCCAGCAGTTACGAGGGGTCCTTTCGGGGCTACACCTTC. The chain uses TRBV6-5 and TRBJ1-2; a possible D gene is TRBD1 (5 bases). CDR3 length: 14 residues. Trimming removed 2 bases from V and 8 bases from J, with 15 bases in between. Germline V gene lookup returns CDR1 MNHEY and CDR2 SVGAGI.

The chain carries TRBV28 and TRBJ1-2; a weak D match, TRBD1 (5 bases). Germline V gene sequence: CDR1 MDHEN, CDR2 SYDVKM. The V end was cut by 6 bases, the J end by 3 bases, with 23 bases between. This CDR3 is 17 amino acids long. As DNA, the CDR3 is TGTGCCAGCAGACGACTGTCGGGGGGGACGGCTGACTATGGCTACACCTTC. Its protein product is CASRRLSGGTADYGYTF.

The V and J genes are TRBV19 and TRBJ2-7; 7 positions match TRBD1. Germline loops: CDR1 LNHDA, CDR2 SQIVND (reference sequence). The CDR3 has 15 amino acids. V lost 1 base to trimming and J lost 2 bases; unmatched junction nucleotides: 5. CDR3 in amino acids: CASSIAGQRAYEQYF. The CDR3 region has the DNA TGTGCCAGTAGTATAGCGGGACAGCGAGCCTACGAGCAGTACTTC. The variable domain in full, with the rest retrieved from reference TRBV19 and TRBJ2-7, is DGGITQSPKYLFRKEGQNVTLSCEQNLNHDAMYWYRQDPGQGLRLIYYSQIVNDFQKGDIAEGYSVSREKKESFPLTVTSAQKNPTAFYLCASSIAGQRAYEQYFGPGTRLTVT.

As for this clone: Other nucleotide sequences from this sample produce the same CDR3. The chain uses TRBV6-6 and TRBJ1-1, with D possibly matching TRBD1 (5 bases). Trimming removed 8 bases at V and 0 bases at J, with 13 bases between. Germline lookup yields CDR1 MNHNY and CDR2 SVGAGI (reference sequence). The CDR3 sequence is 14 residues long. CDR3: CASRFRGMNTEAFF. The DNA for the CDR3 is TGTGCCAGCCGTTTTCGGGGGATGAACACTGAAGCTTTCTTT.

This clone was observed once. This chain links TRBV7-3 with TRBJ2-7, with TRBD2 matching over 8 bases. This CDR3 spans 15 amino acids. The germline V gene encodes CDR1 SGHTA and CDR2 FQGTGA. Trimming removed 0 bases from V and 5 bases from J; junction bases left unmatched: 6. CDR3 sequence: CASSLTGLAGDEQYF. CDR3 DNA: TGTGCCAGCAGCTTAACGGGGCTAGCGGGCGACGAGCAGTACTTC.

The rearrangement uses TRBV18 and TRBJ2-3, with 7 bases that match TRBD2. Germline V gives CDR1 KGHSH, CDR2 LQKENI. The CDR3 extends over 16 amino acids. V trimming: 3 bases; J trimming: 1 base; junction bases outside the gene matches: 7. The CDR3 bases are TGTGCCAGCTCACCCACAAAGCGGGATGGCACAGATACGCAGTATTTT. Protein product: CASSPTKRDGTDTQYF.

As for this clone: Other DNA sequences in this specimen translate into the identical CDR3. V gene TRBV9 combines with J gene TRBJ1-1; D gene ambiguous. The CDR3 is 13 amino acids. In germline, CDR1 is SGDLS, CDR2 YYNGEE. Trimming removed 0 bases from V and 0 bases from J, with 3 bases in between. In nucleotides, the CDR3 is TGTGCCAGCAGCGTAGCGATGAACACTGAAGCTTTCTTT. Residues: CASSVAMNTEAFF.